What follows describes a single T cell receptor (beta chain). What antigen it recognizes has not been identified. No base-level quality is on record; no much larger clone is a single base apart. TCRbeta CDR3 regions were amplified from genomic DNA using the immunoSEQ Assay, a bias-controlled multiplex PCR. The original pipeline was this. The number of nucleated cells in each sample was estimated from the amplification of reference gene primers within the assay. To quantify the absolute abundance of each unique TCRbeta CDR3 rearrangement, sequence reads were collapsed and filtered. For each sample, productive Simpson clonality was calculated as the square root of Simpson's diversity index across productive rearrangements. The source is immuneACCESS, and TCRdb retained only in-frame sequences with V and J called. Part of the clones is not carried over; for the studies checked, unresolved V genes explain less than half of this, and the remainder is unexplained. V and J calls plus clone size are reproduced from that table; the DNA served to infer D and trimming. This sample is represented by a few hundred thousand clones; approximately 88% of them were singletons. The top ten clones comprise around 1.3% of the sample.

Participants in the prospective study were aged roughly 18 to 95 years, lived in 24 United States geographic areas, and enrolled through a virtual design. To assign participants to cohorts, the prospective study relied on clinical history that participants themselves reported in a screening survey and a study questionnaire. Each participant in the prospective study had whole blood, serum and a nasopharyngeal or oropharyngeal swab collected by mobile phlebotomists. Over a roughly two-month period, participants in the prospective study had the option of providing additional blood draws and questionnaires. Blood samples from the prospective study were shipped frozen or at room temperature prior to DNA extraction. This record belongs to a study of blood T cell repertoires in COVID-19 (dated by TCRdb to the early 2020s). Notes on the research overall: Samples from collaborators originated in the United States, Italy and Spain and spanned both the acute and convalescent phases of COVID-19. The material from the prospective study consisted of cDNA or gDNA derived from T cells, B-cell-depleted T cells, or PBMCs. Subjects who had been exposed to COVID-19, were actively infected with it, or had recovered from it provided the deeply sampled blood TCRbeta repertoires that made up the dataset. The samples were drawn from the first 160 participants of the ongoing ImmuneRACE study and from over 950 subjects provided by 6 global collaborators. The repertoires were released in a freely available public database meant as a resource for research on the immune response to SARS-CoV-2. The sample metadata nearly always contained a de-identified subject ID, COVID-19 status, age in years and sex. Where available, HLA class I and class II types were taken from metadata supplied by the sample provider and were not determined by assay-based typing. The research as a whole found: Clinical and demographic metadata were provided uncurated, with the amount varying by source and participant.

The junction shows trimming of 7 bases on V and 4 bases on J, plus 15 bases between the germline ends. The CDR3 starts with the cysteine, ends with the phenylalanine, and has 14 residues. Only the CDR3 part of the read is kept: 42 bases, read in frame from the first base. CDR1 LNHDA and CDR2 SQIVND were looked up in the germline V gene (reference sequence). This clonotype was sampled from a woman between 40 and 55 years old with acute COVID-19. This receptor chain uses TRBV19 and TRBJ2-3; TRBD2 is a possible D gene, resting on 6 matching bases. Specimen: PBMCs or T cells enriched from blood (not recorded which). The bases read TGTGCCAGTAAGCGGTCGGGAGACTCAGATACGCAGTATTTT. It encodes CASKRSGDSDTQYF.